These T cell receptor beta chains were read from a single sample in a study of early T cells in non-severe SARS-CoV-2 infection. Using its own MiXCR run on the 5' RACE reads, TCRdb lists one record per CDR3 protein. The data hold approximately 75,000 distinct CDR3 sequences, with roughly 15% observed a single time. This sample comprised whole blood, obtained at baseline. These TCRs come from an adult who was a healthcare worker with PCR-confirmed SARS-CoV-2 infection or an uninfected control (not recorded which). Both conserved end residues are part of each CDR3. D genes are given only for firm matches. Rows may omit the clone size; those that give it use once, few, many or a size class.

DNA: TGTGCCAGCAGGGGAACTAGCGGGAGAGGCGATACGCAGTATTTT
CDR3: CASRGTSGRGDTQYF
J: TRBJ2-3
D: TRBD2
V: TRBV2
size: few

DNA: TGTGCCACCACCCAGTACAATGAGCAGTTCTTC
CDR3: CATTQYNEQFF
J: TRBJ2-1
D: .
V: TRBV24-1
size: .

DNA: TGTGCCAGCAGTTTTTATGGGACAGGGAACTCCTACGAGCAGTACTTC
CDR3: CASSFYGTGNSYEQYF
J: TRBJ2-7
D: TRBD1
V: TRBV28
size: .

DNA: TGCAGTGCTCCGCCGCCCGGGACAGGAGTCAATCAGCCCCAGCATTTT
CDR3: CSAPPPGTGVNQPQHF
J: TRBJ1-5
D: TRBD1
V: TRBV20-1
size: few

DNA: TGCGCCAGCAGCTTGTCCATGAACTACGAGCAGTACTTC
CDR3: CASSLSMNYEQYF
J: TRBJ2-7
D: .
V: TRBV5-1
size: .

DNA: TGTGCCAGCAGCGAGGGGCAAGGAACCGGGGAGCTGTTTTTT
CDR3: CASSEGQGTGELFF
J: TRBJ2-2
D: .
V: TRBV7-3
size: many

DNA: TGCGCCAGCAGCTTTACTAGCGGGAGTTCCTACGAGCAGTACTTC
CDR3: CASSFTSGSSYEQYF
J: TRBJ2-7
D: TRBD2
V: TRBV5-1
size: .

DNA: TGTGCCAGCACTCACCCACTGGGGCAGGGTGGAAATGAGCAGTTCTTC
CDR3: CASTHPLGQGGNEQFF
J: TRBJ2-1
D: .
V: TRBV28
size: many

DNA: TGTGCCAGCAGGGAGACAGCCTCTGTACGAGAGCAGTACTTC
CDR3: CASRETASVREQYF
J: TRBJ2-7
D: .
V: TRBV2
size: many

DNA: TGCGCCAGCAGCTTGATCGGGGCGGTGGAGACCCAGTACTTC
CDR3: CASSLIGAVETQYF
J: TRBJ2-5
D: .
V: TRBV5-1
size: .

DNA: TGTGCCAGCAGTTTAGTAGGTTCTATAAGCACAGATACGCAGTATTTT
CDR3: CASSLVGSISTDTQYF
J: TRBJ2-3
D: .
V: TRBV12-3/TRBV12-4
size: few

DNA: TGCAGCGCGGTCGGAGTAGCGGGAGGAGGAGCCAAAAACATTCAGTACTTC
CDR3: CSAVGVAGGGAKNIQYF
J: TRBJ2-4
D: TRBD2
V: TRBV20-1
size: .

DNA: TGCGCCAGCAGCGATGAACAGCCATATAATTCACCCCTCCACTTT
CDR3: CASSDEQPYNSPLHF
J: TRBJ1-6
D: .
V: TRBV4-1
size: few

DNA: TGTGCCAGCAGCTCGGTTGAGGGGACTAGTCAGTTCTTC
CDR3: CASSSVEGTSQFF
J: TRBJ2-1
D: TRBD2
V: TRBV7-9
size: .

DNA: TGTGCCAGCAGTCTCGGACCGGTCTCCTACGAGCAGTACTTC
CDR3: CASSLGPVSYEQYF
J: TRBJ2-7
D: .
V: TRBV6-2/TRBV6-3
size: few

DNA: TGCAGCGCCGAACGGGGGGCCGGGTACGAGCAGTACTTC
CDR3: CSAERGAGYEQYF
J: TRBJ2-7
D: .
V: TRBV29-1
size: .

DNA: TGCGCCAGCAGCAGCGCGATAACAGATACGCAGTATTTT
CDR3: CASSSAITDTQYF
J: TRBJ2-3
D: .
V: TRBV5-1
size: .

DNA: TGTGCCAGCAGTTACGTGGATTACACAGATACGCAGTATTTT
CDR3: CASSYVDYTDTQYF
J: TRBJ2-3
D: .
V: TRBV6-6
size: few

DNA: TGCAGCGTCCTTACGAGTGCAGAGACCCAGTACTTC
CDR3: CSVLTSAETQYF
J: TRBJ2-5
D: .
V: TRBV29-1
size: few

DNA: TGTGCCAGCAGTGTGAGATTTAGCGCCCTTGACAATGAGCAGTTCTTC
CDR3: CASSVRFSALDNEQFF
J: TRBJ2-1
D: .
V: TRBV6-1
size: .

DNA: TGCGCCAGCAGGACGGACGAGGGCACAGATACGCAGTATTTT
CDR3: CASRTDEGTDTQYF
J: TRBJ2-3
D: .
V: TRBV10-2
size: few

DNA: TGTGCCAGCAGGAGACGACAGCAAGCTTTCTTT
CDR3: CASRRRQQAFF
J: TRBJ1-1
D: .
V: TRBV6-2/TRBV6-3
size: few

DNA: TGTGCCTTGGATCAAAAGTTCTTC
CDR3: CALDQKFF
J: TRBJ2-1
D: .
V: TRBV30
size: .

DNA: TGTGCCAGCAGCCAAGAGCGGGAATCTAGCACAGATACGCAGTATTTT
CDR3: CASSQERESSTDTQYF
J: TRBJ2-3
D: .
V: TRBV14
size: few

DNA: TGTGCCAGCAAAGGTAGTTCCGTCGATTCCGGGGAGCTGTTTTTT
CDR3: CASKGSSVDSGELFF
J: TRBJ2-2
D: .
V: TRBV11-2
size: .

DNA: TGTGCCAGCAGCCAAGGGCGGCTAGCGGGAAAAAGCTCCTACAATGAGCAGTTCTTC
CDR3: CASSQGRLAGKSSYNEQFF
J: TRBJ2-1
D: TRBD2
V: TRBV14
size: few

DNA: TGTGCCAGCAGTTTAGCGGGGACAGGGGGAAACATTCAGTACTTC
CDR3: CASSLAGTGGNIQYF
J: TRBJ2-4
D: TRBD1
V: TRBV12-3/TRBV12-4
size: few

DNA: TGTGCCAGCAGCAATTCCCTCCTTCAAGAAGGGACCCAGTACTTC
CDR3: CASSNSLLQEGTQYF
J: TRBJ2-5
D: .
V: TRBV7-9
size: few

DNA: TGTGCCAGCAGCCGACGGACAGGGAAGTTGGGCACAGATACGCAGTATTTT
CDR3: CASSRRTGKLGTDTQYF
J: TRBJ2-3
D: TRBD1
V: TRBV5-5
size: .

DNA: TGTGCCAGCAGCTTCGACGACGGTAGCACAGATACGCAGTATTTT
CDR3: CASSFDDGSTDTQYF
J: TRBJ2-3
D: .
V: TRBV11-2
size: .

DNA: TGTGCCAGCAGCCCGGGCCCTCTCACCGGGGAGCTGTTTTTT
CDR3: CASSPGPLTGELFF
J: TRBJ2-2
D: .
V: TRBV4-2
size: .

DNA: TGTGCCAGCAGTTACGCAGGGCCGAACACTGAAGCTTTCTTT
CDR3: CASSYAGPNTEAFF
J: TRBJ1-1
D: .
V: TRBV6-6
size: many

DNA: TGTGCCAGCAGTGACTCCTCTAGTGCTTTAGGCTCCTACAATGAGCAGTTCTTC
CDR3: CASSDSSSALGSYNEQFF
J: TRBJ2-1
D: .
V: TRBV6-4
size: .

DNA: TGTGCCAGCCGTTATGACAGGGGTGGGAATTCACCCCTCCACTTT
CDR3: CASRYDRGGNSPLHF
J: TRBJ1-6
D: TRBD1
V: TRBV27
size: many

DNA: TGTGCCAGCAGCACCCCGCAGGGTGGCAATCAGCCCCAGCATTTT
CDR3: CASSTPQGGNQPQHF
J: TRBJ1-5
D: .
V: TRBV28
size: .

DNA: TGTGCCAGCAGTTTACGGGGGCTGGGGGATCAGCCCCAGCATTTT
CDR3: CASSLRGLGDQPQHF
J: TRBJ1-5
D: .
V: TRBV28
size: many

DNA: TGTGCCAGCAGCTTAAGTTTTGGGAAGTACGAGCAGTACTTC
CDR3: CASSLSFGKYEQYF
J: TRBJ2-7
D: .
V: TRBV7-6
size: many

DNA: TGTGCCAGCCGTGAAGAACTTCGGGCCCTGATGTTC
CDR3: CASREELRALMF
J: TRBJ2-7
D: .
V: TRBV27
size: .

DNA: TGTGCCAGCACTGACAGGGTGTATGCTTTCTTT
CDR3: CASTDRVYAFF
J: TRBJ1-1
D: TRBD1
V: TRBV28
size: few

DNA: TGCAGTGCTTTACAGGGGTCGGGGACCCAGTACTTC
CDR3: CSALQGSGTQYF
J: TRBJ2-5
D: TRBD1
V: TRBV20-1
size: few

DNA: TGTGCCAGTAAAGTCGGGACAGGGGAAAGCGAGCAGTACTTC
CDR3: CASKVGTGESEQYF
J: TRBJ2-7
D: TRBD1
V: TRBV19
size: .

DNA: TGCAGTGCTAGAGGCCAGCGTGACACCGGGGAGCTGTTTTTT
CDR3: CSARGQRDTGELFF
J: TRBJ2-2
D: .
V: TRBV20-1
size: .

DNA: TGCAGCGTTGGGGGGGACAGGACGCAGTATTTT
CDR3: CSVGGDRTQYF
J: TRBJ2-3
D: TRBD1
V: TRBV29-1
size: .

DNA: TGTGCCAGTAGAGGGACAGGGGGCGCCGGGGAGCTGTTTTTT
CDR3: CASRGTGGAGELFF
J: TRBJ2-2
D: TRBD1
V: TRBV19
size: .

DNA: TGCGCCAGCAGAACGGGACTAGCGGGGTACTACAATGAGCAGTTCTTC
CDR3: CASRTGLAGYYNEQFF
J: TRBJ2-1
D: TRBD2
V: TRBV5-1
size: few

DNA: TGTGCCAGCAGTGCCCCGTTTCCCGCAAGGGGCAAAAACATTCAGTACTTC
CDR3: CASSAPFPARGKNIQYF
J: TRBJ2-4
D: .
V: TRBV2
size: .